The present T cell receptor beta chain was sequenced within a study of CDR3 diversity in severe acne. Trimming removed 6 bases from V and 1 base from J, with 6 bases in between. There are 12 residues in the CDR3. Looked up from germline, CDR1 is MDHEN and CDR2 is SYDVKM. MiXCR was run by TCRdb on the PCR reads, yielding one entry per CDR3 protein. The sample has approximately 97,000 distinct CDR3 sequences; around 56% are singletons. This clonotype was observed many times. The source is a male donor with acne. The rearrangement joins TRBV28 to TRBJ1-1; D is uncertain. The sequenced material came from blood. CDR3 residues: CASSLGNTEAFF. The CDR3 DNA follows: TGTGCCAGCAGCCTAGGGAACACTGAAGCTTTCTTT.